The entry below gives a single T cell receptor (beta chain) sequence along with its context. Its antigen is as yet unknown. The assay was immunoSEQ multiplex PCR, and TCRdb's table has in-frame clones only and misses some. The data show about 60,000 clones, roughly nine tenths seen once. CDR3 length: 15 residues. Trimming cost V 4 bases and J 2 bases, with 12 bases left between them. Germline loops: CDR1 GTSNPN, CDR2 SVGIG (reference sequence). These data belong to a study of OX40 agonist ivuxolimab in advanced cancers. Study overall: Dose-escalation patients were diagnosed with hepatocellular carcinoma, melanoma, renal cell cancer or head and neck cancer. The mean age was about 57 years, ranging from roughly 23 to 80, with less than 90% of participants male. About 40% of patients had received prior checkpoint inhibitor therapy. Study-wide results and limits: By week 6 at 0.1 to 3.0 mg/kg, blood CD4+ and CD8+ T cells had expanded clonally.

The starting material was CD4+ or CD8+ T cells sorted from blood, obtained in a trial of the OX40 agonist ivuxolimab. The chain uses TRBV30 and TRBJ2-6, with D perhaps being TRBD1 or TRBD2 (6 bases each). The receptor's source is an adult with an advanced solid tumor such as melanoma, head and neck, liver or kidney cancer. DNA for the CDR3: TGTGCCTGGATCCCAAGGGGGGCTGGGGCCAACGTCCTGACTTTC. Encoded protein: CAWIPRGAGANVLTF.